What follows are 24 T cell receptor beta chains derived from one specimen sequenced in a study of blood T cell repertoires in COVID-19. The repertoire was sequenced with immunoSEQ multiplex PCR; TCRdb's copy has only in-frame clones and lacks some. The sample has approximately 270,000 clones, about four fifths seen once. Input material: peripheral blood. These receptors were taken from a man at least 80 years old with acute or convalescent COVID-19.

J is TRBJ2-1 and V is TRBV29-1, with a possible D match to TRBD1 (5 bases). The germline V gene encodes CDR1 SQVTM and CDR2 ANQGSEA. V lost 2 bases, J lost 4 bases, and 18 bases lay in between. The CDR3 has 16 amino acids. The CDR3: CSVESTSGIRYNEQFF. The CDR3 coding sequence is TGCAGCGTTGAATCAACATCAGGGATTCGGTACAATGAGCAGTTCTTC.

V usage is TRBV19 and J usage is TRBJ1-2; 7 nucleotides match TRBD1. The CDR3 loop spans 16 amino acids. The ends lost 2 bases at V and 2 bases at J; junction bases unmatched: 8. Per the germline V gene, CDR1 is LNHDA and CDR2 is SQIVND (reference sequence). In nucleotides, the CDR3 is TGTGCCAGTAGTATACCCTGGACAGGAAAAAACTATGGCTACACCTTC. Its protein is CASSIPWTGKNYGYTF.

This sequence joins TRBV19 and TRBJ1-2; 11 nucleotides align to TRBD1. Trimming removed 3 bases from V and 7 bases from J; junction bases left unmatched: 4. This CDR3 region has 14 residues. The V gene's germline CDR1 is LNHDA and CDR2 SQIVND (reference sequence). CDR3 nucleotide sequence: TGTGCCAGTAGTATCGGACAGGGGGCTGGTGGCTACACCTTC. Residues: CASSIGQGAGGYTF. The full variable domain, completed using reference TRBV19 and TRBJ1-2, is DGGITQSPKYLFRKEGQNVTLSCEQNLNHDAMYWYRQDPGQGLRLIYYSQIVNDFQKGDIAEGYSVSREKKESFPLTVTSAQKNPTAFYLCASSIGQGAGGYTFGSGTRLTVV.

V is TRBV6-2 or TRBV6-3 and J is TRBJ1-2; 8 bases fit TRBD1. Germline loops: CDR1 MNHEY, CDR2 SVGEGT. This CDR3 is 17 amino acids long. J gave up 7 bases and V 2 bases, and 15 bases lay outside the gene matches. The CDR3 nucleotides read TGTGCCAGCAGTTACCCCCGGGACAGGTGGTCTAGGAGTGGCTACACCTTC. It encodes CASSYPRDRWSRSGYTF.

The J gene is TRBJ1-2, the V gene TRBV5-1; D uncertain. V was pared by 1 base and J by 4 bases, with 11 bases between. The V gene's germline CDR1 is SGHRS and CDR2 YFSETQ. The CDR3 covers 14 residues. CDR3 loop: CASSLLTGGYGYTF. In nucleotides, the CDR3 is TGCGCCAGCAGCTTGTTGACGGGTGGCTATGGCTACACCTTC.

Written as DNA, the CDR3 is TGTGCCAGCAGCTTGGGGACAGGGGTCATCGAAACAGAGACCCAGTACTTC. Amino acids: CASSLGTGVIETETQYF. J is TRBJ2-5 and V is TRBV7-9; 10 bases map to TRBD1. The germline V gene encodes CDR1 SEHNR and CDR2 FQNEAQ (reference sequence). Germline trimming cut 3 bases from V and 4 bases from J; bases unmatched to any gene: 11. The CDR3 contains 17 residues.

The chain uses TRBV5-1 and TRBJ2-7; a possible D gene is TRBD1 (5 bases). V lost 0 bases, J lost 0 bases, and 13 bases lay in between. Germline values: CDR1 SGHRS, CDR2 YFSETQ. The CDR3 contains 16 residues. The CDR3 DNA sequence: TGCGCCAGCAGCTTGGGGGTAGGGGTCCCCTCCTACGAGCAGTACTTC. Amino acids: CASSLGVGVPSYEQYF.

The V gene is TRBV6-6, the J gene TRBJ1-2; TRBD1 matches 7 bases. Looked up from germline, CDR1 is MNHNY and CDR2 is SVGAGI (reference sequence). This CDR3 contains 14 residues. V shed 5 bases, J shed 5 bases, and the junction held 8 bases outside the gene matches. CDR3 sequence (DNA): TGTGCCAGCAGTCTCGGGACAGCTCCTTATGGCTACACCTTC. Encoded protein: CASSLGTAPYGYTF.

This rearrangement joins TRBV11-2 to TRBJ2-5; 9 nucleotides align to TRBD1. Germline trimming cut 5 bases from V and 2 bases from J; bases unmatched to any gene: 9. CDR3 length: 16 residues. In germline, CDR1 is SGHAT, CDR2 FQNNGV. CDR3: CASSRNRGLRQETQYF. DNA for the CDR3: TGTGCCAGCAGCCGCAACAGGGGGCTAAGGCAAGAGACCCAGTACTTC.

The CDR3 DNA reads TGTGCCAGCAGTTACACTTGGGACAGGGGGACCGGGGAGCTGTTTTTT. It codes for CASSYTWDRGTGELFF. V gene TRBV6-5 combines with J gene TRBJ2-2; 11 nucleotides match TRBD1. Germline lookup yields CDR1 MNHEY and CDR2 SVGAGI. The V segment lost 2 bases and the J segment 5 bases; nucleotides outside the gene matches: 4. The CDR3 has 16 amino acids.

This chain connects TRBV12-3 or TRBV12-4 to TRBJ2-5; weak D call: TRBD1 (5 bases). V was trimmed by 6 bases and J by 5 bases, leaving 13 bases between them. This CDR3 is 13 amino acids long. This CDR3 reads CASRSQGWETQYF. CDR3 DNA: TGTGCCAGCAGATCCCAGGGTTGGGAGACCCAGTACTTC.

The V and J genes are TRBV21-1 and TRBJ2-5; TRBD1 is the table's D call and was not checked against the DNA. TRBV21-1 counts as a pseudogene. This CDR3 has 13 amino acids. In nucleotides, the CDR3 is TGTGCCAGCAGCAAGGACAGCCAAGAGACCCAGTACTTC. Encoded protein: CASSKDSQETQYF.

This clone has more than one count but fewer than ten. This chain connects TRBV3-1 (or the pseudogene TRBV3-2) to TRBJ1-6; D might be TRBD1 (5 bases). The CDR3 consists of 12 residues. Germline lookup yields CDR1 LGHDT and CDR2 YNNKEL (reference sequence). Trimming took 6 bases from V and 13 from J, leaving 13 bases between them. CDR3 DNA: TGTGCCAGCAGTCATTCGGGACTCCCCCTCCACTTT. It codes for CASSHSGLPLHF.

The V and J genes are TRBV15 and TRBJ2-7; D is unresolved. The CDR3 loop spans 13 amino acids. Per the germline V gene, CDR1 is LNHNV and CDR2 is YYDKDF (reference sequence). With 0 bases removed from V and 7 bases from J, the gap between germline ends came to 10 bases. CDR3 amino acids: CATSRDLPGEQYF. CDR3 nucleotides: TGTGCCACCAGCAGAGATCTTCCCGGGGAGCAGTACTTC.

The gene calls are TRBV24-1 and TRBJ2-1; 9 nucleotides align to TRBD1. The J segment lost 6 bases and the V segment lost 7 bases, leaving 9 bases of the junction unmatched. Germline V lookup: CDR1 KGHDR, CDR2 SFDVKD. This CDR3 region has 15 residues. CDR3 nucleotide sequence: TGTGCCACCAGACCCACAGGGGGCAATATCAATGAGCAGTTCTTC. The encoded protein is CATRPTGGNINEQFF.

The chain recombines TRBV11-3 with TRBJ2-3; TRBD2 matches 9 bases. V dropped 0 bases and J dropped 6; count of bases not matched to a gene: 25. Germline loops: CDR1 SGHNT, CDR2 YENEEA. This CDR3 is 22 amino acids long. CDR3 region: CASSLDFSGADAGGLRRDTQYF. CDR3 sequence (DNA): TGTGCCAGCAGCTTAGATTTTTCAGGAGCTGACGCGGGGGGGCTCAGGAGGGATACGCAGTATTTT.

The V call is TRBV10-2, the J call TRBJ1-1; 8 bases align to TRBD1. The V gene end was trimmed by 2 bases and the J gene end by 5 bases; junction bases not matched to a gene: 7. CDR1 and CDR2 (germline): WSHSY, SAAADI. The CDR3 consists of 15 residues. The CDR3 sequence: CASSERQGRWTEAFF. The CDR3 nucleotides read TGCGCCAGCAGTGAGCGACAGGGGAGATGGACTGAAGCTTTCTTT.

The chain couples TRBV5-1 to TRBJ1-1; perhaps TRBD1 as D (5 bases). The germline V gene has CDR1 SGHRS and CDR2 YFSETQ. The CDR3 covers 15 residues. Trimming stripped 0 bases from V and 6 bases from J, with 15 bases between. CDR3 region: CASSLGSGREAEAFF. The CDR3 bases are TGCGCCAGCAGCTTGGGGTCGGGCAGGGAGGCTGAAGCTTTCTTT.

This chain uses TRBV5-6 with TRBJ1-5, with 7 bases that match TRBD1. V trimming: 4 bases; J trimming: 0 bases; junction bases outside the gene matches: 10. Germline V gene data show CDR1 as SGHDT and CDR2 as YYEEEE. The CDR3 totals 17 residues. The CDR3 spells CASSKRDSLNSNQPQHF. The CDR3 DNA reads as TGTGCCAGCAGCAAGAGGGACAGTTTGAATAGCAATCAGCCCCAGCATTTT.

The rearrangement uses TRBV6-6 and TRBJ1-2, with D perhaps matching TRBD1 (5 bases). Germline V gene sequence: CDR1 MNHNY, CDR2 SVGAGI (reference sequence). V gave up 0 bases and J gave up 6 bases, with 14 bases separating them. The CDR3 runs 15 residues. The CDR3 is CASSYSNSGLDGYTF. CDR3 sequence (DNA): TGTGCCAGCAGTTACTCGAATTCAGGGTTGGATGGCTACACCTTC.

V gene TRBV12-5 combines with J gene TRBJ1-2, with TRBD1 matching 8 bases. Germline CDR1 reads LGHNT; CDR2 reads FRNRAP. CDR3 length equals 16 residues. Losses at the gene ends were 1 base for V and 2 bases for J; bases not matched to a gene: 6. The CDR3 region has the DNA TGTGCTAGTGGTTTGGCCGCAGGGGGCGCGAACTATGGCTACACCTTC. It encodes CASGLAAGGANYGYTF.

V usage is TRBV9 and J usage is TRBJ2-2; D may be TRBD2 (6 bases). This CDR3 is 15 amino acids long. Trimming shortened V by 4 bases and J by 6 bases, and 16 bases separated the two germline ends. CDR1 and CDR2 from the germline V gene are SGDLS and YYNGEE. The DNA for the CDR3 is TGTGCCAGCAGCCGGGGGACCCTAAGTGCCGGGGAGCTGTTTTTT. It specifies CASSRGTLSAGELFF.

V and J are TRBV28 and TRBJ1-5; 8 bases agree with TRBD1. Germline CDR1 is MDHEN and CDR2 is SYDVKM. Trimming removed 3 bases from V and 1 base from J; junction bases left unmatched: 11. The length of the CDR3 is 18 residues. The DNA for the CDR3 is TGTGCCAGCAGTTTCAGTGGGATCAGGGGGCGGAGCAATCAGCCCCAGCATTTT. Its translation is CASSFSGIRGRSNQPQHF. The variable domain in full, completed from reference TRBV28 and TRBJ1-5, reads DVKVTQSSRYLVKRTGEKVFLECVQDMDHENMFWYRQDPGLGLRLIYFSYDVKMKEKGDIPEGYSVSREKKERFSLILESASTNQTSMYLCASSFSGIRGRSNQPQHFGDGTRLSIL.

DNA of the CDR3: TGCGCCAGCAGTGAGCCCGGACAGGGGCCGCTACAGCAGTACTTC. Its translation is CASSEPGQGPLQQYF. The V gene is TRBV10-1, the J gene TRBJ2-7, with 9 bases matching TRBD1. V was pared by 2 bases and J by 8 bases, with 10 bases of the junction left unmatched. The CDR3 totals 15 residues. From germline, CDR1 is WNHNN and CDR2 SYGVQD (reference sequence).